This T cell receptor (beta chain) was sequenced for a study of blood T cell repertoires in COVID-19 (TCRdb year 2020). Some background on the complete study: Samples covering the acute and convalescent phases of COVID-19 were provided by collaborators in the United States, Italy and Spain. The prospective study material was composed of cDNA or gDNA derived from T cells, B-cell-depleted T cells, or PBMCs. The dataset comprised deeply sampled blood TCRbeta repertoires from subjects exposed to, actively infected with, or recovered from COVID-19. The repertoires were released in a freely available public database meant as a resource for research on the immune response to SARS-CoV-2. The samples were drawn from the first 160 participants of the ongoing ImmuneRACE study and from about 1,200 subjects provided by 6 global collaborators. Nearly every sample came with metadata listing a de-identified subject ID, COVID-19 status, age in years and sex. Where available, HLA class I and class II types were taken from metadata supplied by the sample provider and were not determined by assay-based typing. Here is what the overall study found, with its caveats: How much clinical and demographic metadata was included differed by source and by participant, and the metadata was provided uncurated.

Each collaborating institution followed its own protocols to collect whole blood in K2EDTA tubes. For TCRbeta analysis, collaborators shipped samples as frozen whole blood, isolated PBMCs, or DNA extracted from either of those sample types. From a lookup of the germline V gene, CDR1 and CDR2 are SNHLY and FYNNEI. Here V drops 6 bases and J drops 2 bases, and the junction holds 8 bases not matched to any gene. The CDR3 starts with the cysteine, ends with the phenylalanine, and has 16 residues. Of all the DNA, just the CDR3 is kept, 48 bases in frame from base 1. Remarks on this clone: Which antigen it targets is not known. There are no base qualities to consult, and no much larger clone falls within one base.

TCRbeta CDR3 regions were amplified from genomic DNA by means of the immunoSEQ Assay, a bias-controlled multiplex PCR. The published analysis was carried out like this. The number of nucleated cells in each sample was estimated by amplification of reference gene primers within the assay. To quantify the absolute abundance of each unique TCRbeta CDR3 rearrangement, sequence reads were collapsed and filtered. Productive Simpson clonality was computed per sample as the square root of Simpson's diversity index over productive rearrangements. Here the immuneACCESS table is served through TCRdb, limited to in-frame sequences with V and J called. Missing clones are a known gap in these copies; in checked studies unresolved V genes cover under half, and the rest lacks a known reason. That table supplies the V and J calls and clone size; D and trimming were determined from the DNA. The sample profile shows some 93,000 clones; 80% to 90% of them were found once. Together, the top ten hold about 19% of the sample.

This TCR came from a woman of 80 years or more with acute or convalescent COVID-19. The rearranged segments are TRBV2 and TRBJ2-3; 10 central nucleotides agree with TRBD2. The specimen was peripheral blood. The DNA sequence reads TGTGCCAGCAGCGCCGGACTAGCGGAGCACACAGATACGCAGTATTTT. It codes for CASSAGLAEHTDTQYF.